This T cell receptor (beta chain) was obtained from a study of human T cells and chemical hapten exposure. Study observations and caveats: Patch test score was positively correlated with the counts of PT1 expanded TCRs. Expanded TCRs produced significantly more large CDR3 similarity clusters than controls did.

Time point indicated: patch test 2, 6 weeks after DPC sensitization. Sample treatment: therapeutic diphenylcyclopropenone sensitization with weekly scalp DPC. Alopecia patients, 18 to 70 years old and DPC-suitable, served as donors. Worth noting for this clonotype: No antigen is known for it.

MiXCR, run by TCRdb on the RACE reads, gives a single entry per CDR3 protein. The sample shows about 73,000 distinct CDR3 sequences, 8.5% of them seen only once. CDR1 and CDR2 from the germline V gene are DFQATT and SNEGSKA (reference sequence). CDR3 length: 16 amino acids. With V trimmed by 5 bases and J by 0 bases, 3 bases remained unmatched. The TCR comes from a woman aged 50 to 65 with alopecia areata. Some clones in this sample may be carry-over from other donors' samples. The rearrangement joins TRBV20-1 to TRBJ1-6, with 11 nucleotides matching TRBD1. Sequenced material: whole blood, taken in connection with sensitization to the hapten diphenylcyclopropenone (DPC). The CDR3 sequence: CSAWDRGSSYNSPLHF. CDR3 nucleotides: TGCAGTGCTTGGGACAGGGGGAGCTCCTATAATTCACCCCTCCACTTT.